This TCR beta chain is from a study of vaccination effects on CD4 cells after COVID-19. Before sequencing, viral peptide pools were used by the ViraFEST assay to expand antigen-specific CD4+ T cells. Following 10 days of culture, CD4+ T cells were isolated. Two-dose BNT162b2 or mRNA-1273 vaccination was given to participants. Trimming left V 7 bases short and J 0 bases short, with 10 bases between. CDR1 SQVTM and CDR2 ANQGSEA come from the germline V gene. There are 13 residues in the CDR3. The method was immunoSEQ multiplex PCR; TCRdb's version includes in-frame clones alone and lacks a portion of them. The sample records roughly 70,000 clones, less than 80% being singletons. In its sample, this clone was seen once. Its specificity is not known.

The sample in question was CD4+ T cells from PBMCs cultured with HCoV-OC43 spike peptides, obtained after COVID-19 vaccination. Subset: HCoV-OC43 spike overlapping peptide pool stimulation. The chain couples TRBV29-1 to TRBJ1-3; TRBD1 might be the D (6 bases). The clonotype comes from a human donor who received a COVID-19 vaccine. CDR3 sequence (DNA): TGCAGCGCAGCAGGGGTCTCTGGAAACACCATATATTTT. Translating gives CSAAGVSGNTIYF.